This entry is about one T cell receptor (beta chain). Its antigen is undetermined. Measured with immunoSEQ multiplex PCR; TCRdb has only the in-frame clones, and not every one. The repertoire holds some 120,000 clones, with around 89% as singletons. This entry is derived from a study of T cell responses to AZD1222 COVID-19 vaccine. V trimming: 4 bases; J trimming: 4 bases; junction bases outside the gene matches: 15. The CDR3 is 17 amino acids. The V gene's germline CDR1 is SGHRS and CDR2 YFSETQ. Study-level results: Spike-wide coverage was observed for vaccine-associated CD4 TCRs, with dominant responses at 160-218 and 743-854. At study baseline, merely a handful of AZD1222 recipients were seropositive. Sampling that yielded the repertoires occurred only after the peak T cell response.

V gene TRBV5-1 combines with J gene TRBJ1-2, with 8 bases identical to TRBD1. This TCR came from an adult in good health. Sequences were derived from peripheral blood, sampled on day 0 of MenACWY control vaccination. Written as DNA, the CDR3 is TGCGCCAGCAGCCGCGACCTGGACAGGGCCAACTCCTATGGCTACACCTTC. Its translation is CASSRDLDRANSYGYTF.